This T cell receptor (beta chain) was documented in a study of blood T cell repertoires in COVID-19. Sequencing used immunoSEQ multiplex PCR; TCRdb keeps in-frame clones, though not all of them. Of 200,000 to 250,000 clones in the sample, almost 90% were seen once. Participants were aged about 18 to 100 years from around 25 US areas. Between the trimmed V and J ends, which lost 0 bases and 5 bases, there was a span of 14 bases. CDR1 is SGHRS and CDR2 is YFSETQ in the germline V gene. This CDR3 contains 16 residues. The V gene is TRBV5-1, the J gene TRBJ1-4; the D is unclear. Sample: PBMCs or T cells enriched from blood (not recorded which). This receptor was obtained from a woman aged 50 to 60 with acute COVID-19. The CDR3 bases are TGCGCCAGCAGCTTGGGTTGGCAGACGGGAAATGAAAAACTGTTTTTT. Its protein is CASSLGWQTGNEKLFF.